The 30 T cell receptor beta chains presented below share a single source sample, sequenced in a study of post-analysis software for immune sequencing data. The antigens for these receptors are not known. Unique molecular identifiers were carried by the TCR beta cDNA libraries. TCRdb reanalysed the PCR reads using MiXCR and keeps one entry per CDR3 protein. Of some 890,000 distinct CDR3 sequences listed, approximately 57% are singletons. Study findings and constraints: Among about 5 TRBV segments more frequent in patients than controls were TRBV5-6, TRBV5-1 and TRBV20-1.

Specimen: blood. Source of these receptors: a girl aged 5-17 years with multiple sclerosis.

V gene TRBV29-1 combines with J gene TRBJ2-3; D ambiguous. This CDR3 spans 14 amino acids. The germline V gene has CDR1 SQVTM and CDR2 ANQGSEA. The V end was cut by 4 bases, the J end by 0 bases, with 11 bases between. CDR3 nucleotides: TGCAGCGTTGGGACGTTCATTAGCACAGATACGCAGTATTTT. Translated, it gives CSVGTFISTDTQYF.

The rearrangement uses TRBV29-1 and TRBJ2-7; the D gene is possibly TRBD2 (6 bases). V was pared by 3 bases and J by 1 base, with 10 bases between. This CDR3 comprises 13 residues. CDR1 and CDR2 from the germline V gene are SQVTM and ANQGSEA. The CDR3 coding sequence is TGCAGCGTTGAGGCAGGGAGGTCCTACGAGCAGTACTTC. Its protein is CSVEAGRSYEQYF.

The chain carries TRBV6-1 and TRBJ2-1; the D gene is possibly TRBD1 (5 bases). The CDR3 runs to 15 residues. Trimming stripped 5 bases from V and 8 bases from J, with 19 bases between. Germline-derived CDR1 and CDR2 are MNHNS and SASEGT. The CDR3 DNA reads as TGTGCCAGCAGTCCAACCCAATTCTTGGGGCATGAGCAGTTCTTC. Translation gives CASSPTQFLGHEQFF.

The rearrangement uses TRBV4-1 and TRBJ2-6; D is undetermined. Per the germline V gene, CDR1 is MGHRA and CDR2 is YSYEKL. V lost 0 bases and J lost 4, with 10 bases in between. The CDR3 runs 16 residues. CDR3 protein: CASSQDVASGANVLTF. The CDR3 nucleotides read TGCGCCAGCAGCCAAGATGTGGCTTCGGGGGCCAACGTCCTGACTTTC.

This chain uses TRBV5-1 with TRBJ1-6; TRBD1 matches at 8 bases. Germline CDR1 is SGHRS and CDR2 is YFSETQ. V lost 4 bases to trimming and J lost 7 bases; unmatched junction nucleotides: 10. CDR3 size: 16 residues. CDR3 sequence reads: CASSGTGTGGNSPLHF. CDR3 nucleotide sequence: TGCGCCAGCAGCGGAACCGGGACAGGCGGGAATTCACCCCTCCACTTT.

This chain links TRBV20-1 with TRBJ2-1, with 8 bases lining up with TRBD2. The CDR3 length is 15 residues. With V trimmed by 2 bases and J by 5 bases, 8 bases remained unmatched. Per germline, CDR1 DFQATT and CDR2 SNEGSKA (reference sequence). CDR3 region: CSARRRLASDNEQFF. CDR3 in DNA: TGCAGTGCTAGAAGGAGACTAGCGTCGGACAATGAGCAGTTCTTC.

Written as DNA, the CDR3 is TGCGCGGCGGGGAGAATTTCCTACGAGCAGTACTTC. Protein: CAAGRISYEQYF. The rearrangement links TRBV20-1 to TRBJ2-7; a weak D match, TRBD2 (6 bases). Germline V gene data show CDR1 as DFQATT and CDR2 as SNEGSKA (reference sequence). This CDR3 comprises 12 residues.

The CDR3 is CASSLSNLAHSGNEQFF. The DNA for the CDR3 is TGTGCCAGCAGCTTAAGCAATCTAGCACACTCGGGGAATGAGCAGTTCTTC. This rearrangement joins TRBV11-2 to TRBJ2-1, with a weak D call TRBD2 (5 bases). The CDR3 is made up of 17 amino acids. Trimming pared 2 bases from V and 7 bases from J, leaving 21 bases between. Germline loops: CDR1 SGHAT, CDR2 FQNNGV. The entire variable domain, with the rest obtained from reference TRBV11-2 and TRBJ2-1, is as follows: EAGVAQSPRYKIIEKRQSVAFWCNPISGHATLYWYQQILGQGPKLLIQFQNNGVVDDSQLPKDRFSAERLKGVDSTLKIQPAKLEDSAVYLCASSLSNLAHSGNEQFFGPGTRLTVL.

V gene TRBV12-3 or TRBV12-4 combines with J gene TRBJ1-4, with a weak D call TRBD1 (5 bases). With 3 bases removed from V and 7 bases from J, the gap between germline ends came to 12 bases. This CDR3 spans 14 amino acids. The CDR3 loop is CASSFQQGIEKLFF. The CDR3 region has the DNA TGTGCCAGCAGTTTCCAGCAGGGCATTGAAAAACTGTTTTTT.

This clonotype has only a few counts. This chain links TRBV7-9 with TRBJ2-5; no clear D. Trimming stripped 6 bases from V and 2 bases from J, with 16 bases between. This CDR3 comprises 15 residues. Germline assignment: CDR1 SEHNR and CDR2 FQNEAQ (reference sequence). The CDR3 DNA follows: TGTGCCAGCAGACCTTTAGGACCACTACAAGAGACCCAGTACTTC. Amino acids: CASRPLGPLQETQYF.

CDR3 loop: CSVEPGPKQFF. CDR3 coding DNA: TGCAGCGTTGAGCCGGGGCCTAAGCAGTTCTTC. This sequence joins TRBV29-1 and TRBJ2-1; D may be TRBD1 or TRBD2 (5 bases each). The germline CDR1 and CDR2 sequences are SQVTM and ANQGSEA. The CDR3 runs 11 residues. Trimming removed 3 bases from V and 11 bases from J, with 11 bases in between.

This clonotype is a singleton in its sample. The chain employs TRBV11-3 and TRBJ2-1, with TRBD2 matching 14 bases. Germline V CDR1 and CDR2: SGHNT, YENEEA. The CDR3 runs to 16 residues. V shed 1 base, J shed 9 bases, and the junction held 5 bases outside the gene matches. In DNA, the CDR3 is TGTGCCAGCAGCTTAGGGGGGACTAGCGGGAGCTTTGAGCAGTTCTTC. Translation gives CASSLGGTSGSFEQFF. Full variable domain (missing parts from reference TRBV11-3 and TRBJ2-1): EAGVVQSPRYKIIEKKQPVAFWCNPISGHNTLYWYLQNLGQGPELLIRYENEEAVDDSQLPKDRFSAERLKGVDSTLKIQPAELGDSAVYLCASSLGGTSGSFEQFFGPGTRLTVL.

This clonotype appeared a few times. V gene TRBV5-6 combines with J gene TRBJ1-2; D ambiguous. CDR3 length: 15 residues. Looked up from germline, CDR1 is SGHDT and CDR2 is YYEEEE. V lost 0 bases and J lost 8, with 17 bases in between. CDR3 protein: CASSLERVQRAGYTF. The CDR3 nucleotides read TGTGCCAGCAGCTTGGAGCGGGTTCAACGGGCCGGCTACACCTTC.

This clonotype was counted only a few times. The V call is TRBV2, the J call TRBJ2-4; D possibly corresponds to TRBD1 (5 bases). The J call may not be correct, given that the DNA end is closer to TRBJ2-7. The CDR3 loop spans 15 amino acids. CDR1 is SNHLY, CDR2 FYNNEI, per germline. CDR3 coding DNA: TGTGCCAGCAGTCCCAGGGTCCCCAGGGCCTACGAGCAGTACTTC. It translates to CASSPRVPRAYEQYF.

In this sample, this clonotype turned up many times. The V gene is TRBV20-1, the J gene TRBJ2-4, with a possible D match to TRBD1 (7 bases). The CDR3 is 12 residues long. V was shortened by 6 bases and J by 9 bases, with 15 bases between the two germline ends. The germline V gene encodes CDR1 DFQATT and CDR2 SNEGSKA (reference sequence). The CDR3 sequence is CSAHRQGGIQYF. The CDR3 DNA is TGCAGTGCCCATAGACAGGGAGGCATTCAGTACTTC.

This clonotype was seen only once. The chain has TRBV5-5 and TRBJ1-2; D is perhaps TRBD1 (5 bases). The CDR3 contains 19 residues. Trimming shortened V by 3 bases and J by 7 bases, and 31 bases separated the two germline ends. CDR1 is SGHKS, CDR2 YYEKEE, per germline (reference sequence). In DNA form, the CDR3 reads TGTGCCAGCAGCTATACCCCGTCAGGGTGGGTAGATTCCGATTCTGGCTACACCTTC. Amino acid sequence: CASSYTPSGWVDSDSGYTF.

The chain has TRBV5-1 and TRBJ2-3; the D call may be TRBD1 or TRBD2 (5 bases each). The ends were cut back, 1 base at V and 4 bases at J, with 13 bases in the middle. The CDR3 spans 15 residues. Germline V gene lookup returns CDR1 SGHRS and CDR2 YFSETQ. CDR3 protein: CASSLSGTTPDTQYF. In nucleotides, the CDR3 is TGCGCCAGCAGCTTGTCCGGGACCACCCCAGATACGCAGTATTTT.

V is TRBV24-1 and J is TRBJ2-3; the D is unclear. Deletions cut 4 bases from V and 7 bases from J, with 20 bases between. The CDR3 contains 16 residues. Per the germline V gene, CDR1 is KGHDR and CDR2 is SFDVKD. The CDR3 region has the DNA TGTGCCACCAGTGAAGGGAATCGGGCCGTGAGTTATACGCAGTATTTT. Protein product: CATSEGNRAVSYTQYF.

The rearrangement joins TRBV20-1 to TRBJ2-1; a weak D match, TRBD2 (5 bases). This CDR3 contains 13 residues. The V gene lost 5 bases and the J gene lost 9 bases, with 17 bases spanning the gap. From germline, CDR1 is DFQATT and CDR2 SNEGSKA (reference sequence). CDR3: CSAPRTGRSEQFF. The CDR3 nucleotides are TGCAGTGCTCCACGGACTGGTCGGAGTGAGCAGTTCTTC.

This chain joins TRBV6-5 and TRBJ2-5; D gene unclear. The DNA end lines up better with TRBJ2-7; the J call may be wrong. The CDR3 runs to 11 residues. The germline gives CDR1 MNHEY, CDR2 SVGAGI. Here the CDR3 DNA reads TGTGCCACCGCAGAAGCCTACGAGCAGTACTTC. Translated: CATAEAYEQYF.

This chain connects TRBV4-1 to TRBJ2-1; 7 positions match TRBD2. Germline CDR1 and CDR2: MGHRA and YSYEKL. The CDR3 length is 17 residues. Unmatched junction bases numbered 8, after V lost 0 bases and J lost 3 bases. Written as DNA, the CDR3 is TGCGCCAGCAGCCAAGATTTCCGGGACTACCGCTACAATGAGCAGTTCTTC. This sequence encodes CASSQDFRDYRYNEQFF.

This sequence joins TRBV2 and TRBJ2-4; the D is unclear. The J call is uncertain, as TRBJ2-7 better fits the DNA end. From germline, CDR1 is SNHLY and CDR2 FYNNEI. The CDR3 sequence is 15 residues long. The CDR3: CASRGKVVTANEQYF. CDR3 in DNA: TGTGCCAGCAGGGGGAAGGTGGTGACGGCAAACGAGCAGTACTTC.

This chain links TRBV10-3 with TRBJ2-3; 10 nucleotides match TRBD2. The germline CDR1 and CDR2 sequences are ENHRY and SYGVKD. V shed 2 bases, J shed 0 bases, and the junction held 5 bases outside the gene matches. This CDR3 is 17 amino acids long. The CDR3 nucleotides read TGTGCCATCAGTGAGCGGTCTAGCGGGGGAAGCACAGATACGCAGTATTTT. It translates to CAISERSSGGSTDTQYF.

The rearrangement uses TRBV9 and TRBJ2-7; no clear D gene. The CDR3 contains 13 residues. V lost 0 bases and J lost 5, with 9 bases in between. Germline lookup yields CDR1 SGDLS and CDR2 YYNGEE. The CDR3: CASSVGQKDEQYF. The CDR3 DNA sequence: TGTGCCAGCAGCGTAGGGCAAAAAGACGAGCAGTACTTC. Using reference TRBV9 and TRBJ2-7 for the parts outside the CDR3, the full variable domain is DSGVTQTPKHLITATGQRVTLRCSPRSGDLSVYWYQQSLDQGLQFLIQYYNGEERAKGNILERFSAQQFPDLHSELNLSSLELGDSALYFCASSVGQKDEQYFGPGTRLTVT.

V usage is TRBV19 and J usage is TRBJ1-1; 8 bases align to TRBD1. The trim removed 5 bases at V and 11 bases at J, leaving 7 bases unmatched. CDR1 and CDR2 (germline): LNHDA, SQIVND (reference sequence). The CDR3 is made up of 12 amino acids. Here the CDR3 reads CASSWTGKMAFF. CDR3 sequence (DNA): TGTGCCAGTAGTTGGACAGGGAAAATGGCTTTCTTT.

Ten or more counts support this clonotype. The rearrangement links TRBV29-1 to TRBJ2-1; TRBD2 agrees at 10 bases. J gave up 9 bases and V 5 bases, and 1 base lay outside the gene matches. Germline CDR1 reads SQVTM; CDR2 reads ANQGSEA. The CDR3 length is 11 residues. Here the CDR3 reads CSVRLAGEQFF. The CDR3 bases are TGCAGCGTTCGACTAGCGGGTGAGCAGTTCTTC.

The chain combines TRBV20-1 with TRBJ2-1; D is perhaps TRBD1 (6 bases). Germline V CDR1 and CDR2: DFQATT, SNEGSKA (reference sequence). This CDR3 has 11 residues. Between the trimmed V and J ends, which lost 3 bases and 12 bases, there was a span of 12 bases. The CDR3 nucleotides are TGCAGTGCTAGTGGACAGACCGGGCAGTTCTTC. Translating gives CSASGQTGQFF.

V and J are TRBV30 and TRBJ1-2; D gene ambiguous. CDR1 is GTSNPN, CDR2 SVGIG, per germline (reference sequence). V was shortened by 4 bases and J by 7 bases, with 19 bases between the two germline ends. The CDR3 contains 14 residues. The CDR3 bases are TGTGCCTGGACCCCTCATCAGTTCCGGCTTGGCTACACCTTC. This sequence encodes CAWTPHQFRLGYTF. Combining the CDR3 with reference TRBV30 and TRBJ1-2 gives the whole variable domain SQTIHQWPATLVQPVGSPLSLECTVEGTSNPNLYWYRQAAGRGLQLLFYSVGIGQISSEVPQNLSASRPQDRQFILSSKKLLLSDSGFYLCAWTPHQFRLGYTFGSGTRLTVV.

This chain uses TRBV5-1 with TRBJ2-1; unclear D gene. Germline values: CDR1 SGHRS, CDR2 YFSETQ. This CDR3 comprises 13 residues. V was clipped by 0 bases and J by 5 bases, with 6 bases between them. CDR3 DNA sequence: TGCGCCAGCAGCTTGGCCGAAAACAATGAGCAGTTCTTC. Protein product: CASSLAENNEQFF.

The rearrangement uses TRBV7-9 and TRBJ2-7, with 10 nucleotides matching TRBD2. The length of the CDR3 is 13 residues. With 8 bases clipped from V and 7 bases from J, the junction kept 8 bases outside the gene matches. The V gene's germline CDR1 is SEHNR and CDR2 FQNEAQ (reference sequence). CDR3 region: CASQGLAPSEQYF. The CDR3 region has the DNA TGTGCCAGCCAGGGACTAGCGCCTAGTGAGCAGTACTTC.